This T cell receptor beta chain appears in the sequencing data of a study of T cell changes during pregnancy in multiple sclerosis (dated by TCRdb to between 2019 and 2020). Background on the whole study: The study examined how the T cell repertoire changed over the course of pregnancy in women with multiple sclerosis.

About this clone: What this receptor recognizes is not known. No much larger clone exists at a distance of one base, and base qualities are not known.

The library came from the immunoSEQ multiplex PCR assay. This immuneACCESS table, as held by TCRdb, lists in-frame sequences with V and J called but not all clones. Of the missing ones, under half trace to an unresolved V gene in checked studies; the others have no known cause. The sample table holds tens of thousands of clones, of which about 92% were seen once. The ten most abundant clones make up approximately 1.5% of the sample. CDR3 length: 17 amino acids, cysteine to phenylalanine. The retained sequence is limited to the CDR3, 51 bases, with the frame set at the first base. This receptor was obtained from a female donor with multiple sclerosis, enrolled in a pregnancy study. The specimen was peripheral blood, collected before pregnancy. The rearrangement joined TRBV1 to TRBJ1-2. TRBV1 is a listed pseudogene. The sequence in DNA is TGCACCAGCAGCCAAGTTGCAAGGAGGCAGGCTAACTATGGCTACACCTTC. The translation is CTSSQVARRQANYGYTF.